This T cell receptor beta chain was profiled in a study of early T cells in non-severe SARS-CoV-2 infection. The CDR3 loop spans 15 amino acids. Per the germline V gene, CDR1 is SEHNR and CDR2 is FQNEAQ (reference sequence). V lost 4 bases and J 0 bases, leaving 10 bases between the germline ends. Study-level points and caveats: VDJdb matching favored anti-spike CD8 responses, missing private and CD4 specificities.

TCRdb re-called the 5' RACE reads through MiXCR, storing one row per CDR3 protein. The sample has tens of thousands of distinct CDR3 sequences, 10% to 15% seen once. This clonotype was counted ten times or more. Antigen: not known. V is TRBV7-9 and J is TRBJ2-4; D gene ambiguous. The sequenced material came from whole blood. The TCR sequence derives from an adult who was a healthcare worker with PCR-confirmed SARS-CoV-2 infection or an uninfected control (not recorded which). CDR3 DNA: TGTGCCAGCAGCTCGAGTAGGCTAGCCAAAAACATTCAGTACTTC. As protein: CASSSSRLAKNIQYF.